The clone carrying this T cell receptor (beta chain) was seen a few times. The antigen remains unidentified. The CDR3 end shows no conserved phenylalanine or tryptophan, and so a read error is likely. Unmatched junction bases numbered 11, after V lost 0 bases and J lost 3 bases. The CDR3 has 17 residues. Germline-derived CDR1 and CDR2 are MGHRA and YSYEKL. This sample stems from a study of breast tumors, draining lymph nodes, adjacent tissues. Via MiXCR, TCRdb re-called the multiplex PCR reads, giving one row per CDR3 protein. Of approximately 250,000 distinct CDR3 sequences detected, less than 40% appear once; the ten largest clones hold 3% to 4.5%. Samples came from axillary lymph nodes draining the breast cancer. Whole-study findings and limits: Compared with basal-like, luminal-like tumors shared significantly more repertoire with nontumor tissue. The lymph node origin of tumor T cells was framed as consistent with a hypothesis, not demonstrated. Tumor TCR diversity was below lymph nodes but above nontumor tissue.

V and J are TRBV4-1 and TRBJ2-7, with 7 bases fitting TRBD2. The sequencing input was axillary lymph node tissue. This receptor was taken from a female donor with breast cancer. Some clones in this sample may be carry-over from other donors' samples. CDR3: CASSQDPLRENYYEQYL. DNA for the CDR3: TGCGCCAGCAGCCAAGATCCTTTGCGGGAGAACTACTACGAGCAGTACCTC.